The rows below give T cell receptor beta chains drawn from one sample of a study of cytomegalovirus exposure and HLA in healthy donors. Profiling relied on immunoSEQ multiplex PCR, and the TCRdb table lists in-frame clones only, not all of them. The sample has more than 130,000 clones. Sequenced input: PBMCs. These receptors came from a man aged 40-50 years in good health and CMV-seronegative. CDR3s include the opening cysteine and the closing phenylalanine or tryptophan. D genes are given only for firm matches.

d_gene,len,j_gene,v_gene,CDR3nt,CDR3aa
TRBD2,15,TRBJ2-5,TRBV5-4,TGTGCCAGCAGCTTGGTGGCTAGCGGGGGGGAGACCCAGTACTTC,CASSLVASGGETQYF
NA,13,TRBJ2-7,TRBV5-6,TGTGCCAGCAGCTTGGCACAGGGCTACGAGCAGTACTTC,CASSLAQGYEQYF
NA,17,TRBJ1-3,TRBV5-8,TGTGCCAGCAGCCCGAACGGGGGGATCTTAACTGGAAACACCATATATTTT,CASSPNGGILTGNTIYF
TRBD1,16,TRBJ1-3,TRBV4-3,TGCGCCAGCAGCCAGTTGGGACAGAGGACTGGAAACACCATATATTTT,CASSQLGQRTGNTIYF
NA,16,TRBJ1-5,TRBV27,TGTGCCAGCAGTGCGACTACAGGGTTCGGCAATCAGCCCCAGCATTTT,CASSATTGFGNQPQHF
NA,15,TRBJ2-5,TRBV6-6,TGTGCCAGCAGTTCCTACCGGGATGACAGGGAGACCCAGTACTTC,CASSSYRDDRETQYF
NA,16,TRBJ1-3,TRBV2,TGTGCCAGCAGTGACTCGGGACACCTCTCTGGAAACACCATATATTTT,CASSDSGHLSGNTIYF
NA,15,TRBJ2-1,TRBV6-1,TGTGCCAGCAGTGAAGCAGACAGACACTACAATGAGCAGTTCTTC,CASSEADRHYNEQFF
TRBD1,19,TRBJ1-3,TRBV7-8,TGTGCCAGCAGCTTAGGAACCTCGTTTCGGACAGGGATCAGAAACACCATATATTTT,CASSLGTSFRTGIRNTIYF
NA,14,TRBJ1-2,TRBV5-4,TGTGCCAGCAGCCGGAGCTCCCTGGATTATGGCTACACCTTC,CASSRSSLDYGYTF
NA,13,TRBJ2-5,TRBV28,TGTGCCAGCAGGAGGGGGGGAGGAGAGACCCAGTACTTC,CASRRGGGETQYF
TRBD1,17,TRBJ2-2,TRBV5-4,TGTGCCAGCAGCTTGGGGGTCCGGACAGGGGACACCGGGGAGCTGTTTTTT,CASSLGVRTGDTGELFF
TRBD2,14,TRBJ2-3,TRBV5-1,TGCGCCAGCAGTTCGGGGGGGCCTCCAGATACGCAGTATTTT,CASSSGGPPDTQYF
TRBD2,15,TRBJ2-1,TRBV11-2,TGTGCCAGCAGCTTAGGCGGGGGGGGCTACAATGAGCAGTTCTTC,CASSLGGGGYNEQFF
NA,13,TRBJ1-1,TRBV5-1,TGCGCCAGCAGCTTTCTCCTGAACACTGAAGCTTTCTTT,CASSFLLNTEAFF
NA,16,TRBJ2-1,TRBV10-3,TGTGCCATCAGTGAGTCGGAGACTAGCTCCTACAATGAGCAGTTCTTC,CAISESETSSYNEQFF
TRBD1,17,TRBJ1-6,TRBV19,TGTGCCAATGAGACAGGGAGGAAGAGCTCCTATAATTCACCCCTCCACTTT,CANETGRKSSYNSPLHF
NA,17,TRBJ1-6,TRBV4-1,TGCGCCAGCAGCCAAGGCGGAGGCCGCTCCTATAATTCACCCCTCCACTTT,CASSQGGGRSYNSPLHF
NA,15,TRBJ1-6,TRBV2,TGTGCCAGCAGTGACGGAGGGCTAAATAATTCACCCCTCCACTTT,CASSDGGLNNSPLHF
TRBD1,15,TRBJ2-1,TRBV5-6,TGTGCCAGCAGCAGGGGACAGGGCCGCTACAATGAGCAGTTCTTC,CASSRGQGRYNEQFF
TRBD2,16,TRBJ2-7,TRBV5-4,TGTGCCAGCAGCTTGTTCCTAGCGGGGGGGCCCTACGAGCAGTACTTC,CASSLFLAGGPYEQYF
NA,17,TRBJ2-5,TRBV9,TGTGCCAGCAGCGTAGCAGGATCAGGCAGCTCCCAAGAGACCCAGTACTTC,CASSVAGSGSSQETQYF
NA,14,TRBJ2-7,TRBV5-1,TGCGCCAGCAGCTTGGCCTTGTCCTCCTACGAGCAGTACTTC,CASSLALSSYEQYF
TRBD1,15,TRBJ2-7,TRBV28,TGTGCCAGCAGTTTATGGGGGACAGGGGTGTTTGTGCAGTACTTC,CASSLWGTGVFVQYF
TRBD2,16,TRBJ2-3,TRBV7-8,TGTGCCAGCAGCTTAGCGTCTAGCGGGGGGCGCGATACGCAGTATTTT,CASSLASSGGRDTQYF
NA,14,TRBJ1-3,TRBV9,TGTGCCAGCAGCCCGCGGACAGCTGGAAACACCATATATTTT,CASSPRTAGNTIYF
TRBD1,16,TRBJ2-4,TRBV5-8,TGTGCCAGCAGCCCTACAGGGGGCCTAGCCAAAAACATTCAGTACTTC,CASSPTGGLAKNIQYF
NA,12,TRBJ2-7,TRBV6-1,TGTGCCAGCACCCTGAGCTCCTACGAGCAGTACTTC,CASTLSSYEQYF
NA,16,TRBJ2-7,TRBV5-4,TGTGCCAGCAGCCGGAAAGACAGTTGGGACTCCTACGAGCAGTACTTC,CASSRKDSWDSYEQYF
NA,11,TRBJ2-4,TRBV20-1,TGCAGTGCTAGTGAGGGCGACGCACAGTACTTC,CSASEGDAQYF
NA,17,TRBJ2-6,TRBV7-9,TGTGCCAGCAGCACGTCCTTGGGCCGCTCTGGGGCCAACGTCCTGACTTTC,CASSTSLGRSGANVLTF
TRBD1,14,TRBJ2-7,TRBV5-6,TGTGCCAGCAGCTTGGGGCAGGGGGCCTACGAGCAGTACTTC,CASSLGQGAYEQYF
NA,15,TRBJ2-2,TRBV4-3,TGCGCCAGCAGCCAAGAAGGGAGGGGGGCCGGGGAGCTGTTTTTT,CASSQEGRGAGELFF
TRBD1,15,TRBJ2-1,TRBV28,TGTGCCAGCCGGACTATTAGGGACAGGGGTCATGAGCAGTTCTTC,CASRTIRDRGHEQFF
TRBD1,15,TRBJ1-6,TRBV7-8,TGTGCCAGCAGCTTAAGGGACAGGAGTAATTCACCCCTCCACTTT,CASSLRDRSNSPLHF
TRBD2,16,TRBJ2-5,TRBV5-5,TGTGCCAGCAGTCTTCGGCGGGGGGCTAGCCAAGAGACCCAGTACTTC,CASSLRRGASQETQYF
NA,13,TRBJ1-2,TRBV2,TGTGCCAGCGCCTGGCAGGGGTCCTCTGGCTACACCTTC,CASAWQGSSGYTF
NA,14,TRBJ2-5,TRBV13,TGTGCCAGCAGCTTATGGGTTCGAGGGGAGACCCAGTACTTC,CASSLWVRGETQYF
TRBD1,13,TRBJ1-5,TRBV29-1,TGCAGCGTTGCCGGGACAGGCAATCAGCCCCAGCATTTT,CSVAGTGNQPQHF
TRBD1,16,TRBJ1-1,TRBV10-1,TGCGCCAGCATCAGGGTTTCGGTCCGGGACAGCTCTGAAGCTTTCTTT,CASIRVSVRDSSEAFF
NA,12,TRBJ2-1,TRBV28,TGTGCCAGCAGTTTATCCGGGTATGAGCAGTTCTTC,CASSLSGYEQFF
TRBD1,17,TRBJ1-1,TRBV28,TGTGCCAGCAGTTTATTGGGACAGGGGGTTGGGAGCACTGAAGCTTTCTTT,CASSLLGQGVGSTEAFF
NA,15,TRBJ1-2,TRBV6-1,TGTGCCAGCAGTGTTACGCCGGGACAAGGGTATGGCTACACCTTC,CASSVTPGQGYGYTF
TRBD1,13,TRBJ1-2,TRBV29-1,TGCAGCGTAGCGCTTGGGACAGGGTATGGCTACACCTTC,CSVALGTGYGYTF
TRBD2,16,TRBJ2-3,TRBV4-1,TGCGCCAGCAGCCAAGATCCGGGGGGGAGCACAGATACGCAGTATTTT,CASSQDPGGSTDTQYF
NA,15,TRBJ2-1,TRBV28,TGTGCCAGCAGTTTGGCTGGGACTCCCTCCAATGAGCAGTTCTTC,CASSLAGTPSNEQFF
NA,15,TRBJ1-3,TRBV5-6,TGTGCCAGCAGCTTGTGGGGGGGCTCTGGAAACACCATATATTTT,CASSLWGGSGNTIYF
NA,13,TRBJ1-1,TRBV5-6,TGTGCCAGCAGCTTGACGGGGAACACTGAAGCTTTCTTT,CASSLTGNTEAFF
TRBD1,14,TRBJ2-2,TRBV27,TGTGCCAGCAGTTCGGGACAGGGGGTCGGGGAGCTGTTTTTT,CASSSGQGVGELFF
TRBD1,15,TRBJ1-1,TRBV6-5,TGTGCCAGCAGTTTAAGACAGGGGGGTAGCACTGAAGCTTTCTTT,CASSLRQGGSTEAFF
TRBD2,15,TRBJ2-5,TRBV2,TGTGCCAGCAGTGAAGAATCTAGCGGTGAAGAGACCCAGTACTTC,CASSEESSGEETQYF